What follows describes a single T cell receptor (beta chain). What it binds is unknown. Primers: 60 Vbeta forward and 13 Jbeta reverse. Clones were read by immunoSEQ multiplex PCR, and TCRdb kept only the in-frame ones, dropping some. The data show approximately 150,000 clones, with about 75% seen just once and 7% to 8.5% held by the top ten. Trimming shortened V by 7 bases and J by 3 bases, and 21 bases separated the two germline ends. The CDR3 covers 16 residues. Germline V gene lookup returns CDR1 MNHNY and CDR2 SVGAGI (reference sequence). The record originates from a study of cytomegalovirus exposure and HLA in healthy donors. The wider study: Earlier findings included about 120 million unique TCR beta sequences obtained from around 180 million T cells.

The study, taken as a whole, reports: Follow-up analysis seemed to connect common viral pathogens with several of the most significant clusters identified. Reportedly, cytomegalovirus status was diagnosed with high sensitivity and specificity. In terms of immune exposure information, only CMV serostatus was available.

V and J are TRBV6-6 and TRBJ1-1; D may be TRBD1 (6 bases). Sequenced sample: PBMCs. The sequence was obtained from a male donor in good health and CMV-seropositive. DNA for the CDR3: TGTGCCAGCACCGGGGACACCTGGCCTGGGGACACTGAAGCTTTCTTT. Its protein product is CASTGDTWPGDTEAFF.